The 30 T cell receptor beta chains given below trace back to one sample, sequenced in a study of cytomegalovirus exposure and HLA in healthy donors. The study ran its PCR with 60 Vbeta and 13 Jbeta primers. TCRdb's table, derived via immunoSEQ multiplex PCR, lists solely in-frame clones and lacks some. Among over 65,000 clones, around 75% were seen once, and the ten largest hold roughly 14%. Sequencing was performed on PBMCs. These receptors all come from a woman in her forties in good health and CMV-seropositive.

This clone was seen once. The genes are TRBV28 and TRBJ2-7, with 13 bases matching TRBD2. From germline, CDR1 is MDHEN and CDR2 SYDVKM. With 10 bases clipped from V and 7 bases from J, the junction kept 7 bases outside the gene matches. The CDR3 has 13 residues. The CDR3 nucleotides read TGTGCCACCGGACTAGCGGGAGTGAGGGAGCAGTACTTC. It translates to CATGLAGVREQYF.

The chain carries TRBV7-3 and TRBJ2-1, with 8 bases that match TRBD2. This CDR3 spans 16 amino acids. Germline lookup yields CDR1 SGHTA and CDR2 FQGTGA. V trimming: 2 bases; J trimming: 5 bases; junction bases outside the gene matches: 8. CDR3 loop: CASSLGRTSLHNEQFF. In nucleotides, the CDR3 is TGTGCCAGCAGCTTAGGGCGGACTAGCCTCCACAATGAGCAGTTCTTC.

V and J are TRBV7-2 and TRBJ1-1, with TRBD1 matching 9 bases. Per germline, CDR1 SGHTA and CDR2 FQGNSA. J gave up 8 bases and V 4 bases, and 5 bases lay outside the gene matches. This CDR3 contains 13 residues. This CDR3 is CASSSGTGPEAFF. In nucleotides, the CDR3 is TGTGCCAGCAGCTCAGGGACAGGGCCCGAAGCTTTCTTT.

This clone was seen once. The rearrangement uses TRBV19 and TRBJ1-5; D gene unclear. Deletions cut 1 base from V and 6 bases from J, with 7 bases between. Germline CDR1 reads LNHDA; CDR2 reads SQIVND (reference sequence). This CDR3 is built from 13 residues. The CDR3 protein is CASSIVGVQPQHF. CDR3 nucleotide sequence: TGTGCCAGTAGTATAGTGGGAGTTCAGCCCCAGCATTTT.

The CDR3 spells CASHKSSTDTQYF. CDR3 DNA: TGTGCCAGCCACAAGTCTAGCACAGATACGCAGTATTTT. The chain combines TRBV6-1 with TRBJ2-3; D is unresolved. The germline V and J ends were trimmed by 8 bases and 0 bases, with 9 bases remaining between them. The CDR3 is 13 residues long. The V gene's germline CDR1 is MNHNS and CDR2 SASEGT.

For the CDR3, the DNA is TGTGCCAGCAGCCTAGGATTCGGTGGAGGACCTAAGGACGGCTACACCTTC. It is translated as CASSLGFGGGPKDGYTF. The chain employs TRBV7-2 and TRBJ1-2, with unresolved D. The V gene's germline CDR1 is SGHTA and CDR2 FQGNSA. The CDR3 loop spans 17 amino acids. Trimming took off 5 bases at V and 8 bases at J, with 27 bases between the two ends. Looking up the rest from reference TRBV7-2 and TRBJ1-2 gives the full variable domain: GAGVSQSPSNKVTEKGKDVELRCDPISGHTALYWYRQSLGQGLEFLIYFQGNSAPDKSGLPSDRFSAERTGGSVSTLTIQRTQQEDSAVYLCASSLGFGGGPKDGYTFGSGTRLTVV.

In this sample, this clone turned up once. The chain uses TRBV7-9 and TRBJ1-2, with D tentatively TRBD1 (5 bases). This CDR3 has 14 amino acids. Trimming pared 4 bases from V and 8 bases from J, leaving 17 bases between. Germline CDR1 and CDR2: SEHNR and FQNEAQ (reference sequence). CDR3: CASSSKLSGGGYTF. In DNA, the CDR3 is TGTGCCAGCAGCTCTAAATTATCCGGGGGAGGCTACACCTTC. Based on the CDR3 plus reference TRBV7-9 and TRBJ1-2, the full variable domain is DTGVSQNPRHKITKRGQNVTFRCDPISEHNRLYWYRQTLGQGPEFLTYFQNEAQLEKSRLLSDRFSAERPKGSFSTLEIQRTEQGDSAMYLCASSSKLSGGGYTFGSGTRLTVV.

CDR3: CASTLRLQISPLHF. The CDR3 DNA follows: TGTGCCAGCACCCTGAGGTTACAAATTTCACCCCTCCACTTT. The chain has TRBV6-5 and TRBJ1-6; D remains unclear. Germline V gene sequence: CDR1 MNHEY, CDR2 SVGAGI. Trimming took 7 bases from V and 9 from J, leaving 16 bases between them. The CDR3 loop spans 14 amino acids.

The chain is built from TRBV6-5 and TRBJ2-3; 7 bases match TRBD2. The CDR3 has 15 residues. V shed 6 bases and J 1 base; nucleotides not matched to a gene: 7. The germline gives CDR1 MNHEY, CDR2 SVGAGI. The CDR3 region is CASRYGLVGTDTQYF. The CDR3 nucleotides are TGTGCCAGCAGGTATGGACTAGTTGGCACAGATACGCAGTATTTT.

The genes are TRBV7-9 and TRBJ2-1, with D possibly matching TRBD1 (6 bases). In germline, CDR1 is SEHNR, CDR2 FQNEAQ (reference sequence). The CDR3 has 14 amino acids. V shed 4 bases and J shed 2 bases, with 9 bases lying between them. CDR3 coding DNA: TGTGCCAGCAGCTACCGGGACACCTACAATGAGCAGTTCTTC. It encodes CASSYRDTYNEQFF.

This chain uses TRBV5-4 with TRBJ1-6; possible D gene TRBD1, 5 bases. In germline, CDR1 is SGHNT, CDR2 YYREEE (reference sequence). This CDR3 contains 13 residues. V dropped 3 bases and J dropped 7 bases, with 8 bases sitting between them. The CDR3 nucleotides are TGTGCCAGCAGCTCGGGGGGGAATTCACCCCTCCACTTT. This translates into CASSSGGNSPLHF.

This clone was observed once. The V and J genes are TRBV11-2 and TRBJ2-7; 7 bases align to TRBD2. Germline V gene data show CDR1 as SGHAT and CDR2 as FQNNGV. This CDR3 contains 15 residues. Germline trimming cut 5 bases from V and 2 bases from J; bases unmatched to any gene: 9. The CDR3 protein is CASSALTGGTYEQYF. Here the CDR3 DNA reads TGTGCCAGCAGCGCCCTGACGGGAGGTACCTACGAGCAGTACTTC.

The genes are TRBV2 and TRBJ2-5; D possibly corresponds to TRBD2 (5 bases). Trimming pared 6 bases from V and 3 bases from J, leaving 5 bases between. The CDR3 contains 11 residues. CDR1 and CDR2 from the germline V gene are SNHLY and FYNNEI. The CDR3 DNA follows: TGTGCCAGCAGCGGGGAAGAGACCCAGTACTTC. Translated: CASSGEETQYF.

There are a few counts of this clone. The chain is built from TRBV5-6 and TRBJ2-7, with TRBD1 matching 9 bases. The CDR3 is made up of 16 amino acids. V was clipped by 4 bases and J by 2 bases; unmatched bases: 10. The germline V gene has CDR1 SGHDT and CDR2 YYEEEE. CDR3 DNA: TGTGCCAGCAGCCTCGAGACAGGGGGTCGCGCCTACGAGCAGTACTTC. Its protein is CASSLETGGRAYEQYF.

This clone occurred a few times. V is TRBV12-5 and J is TRBJ2-1, with D possibly TRBD2 on 7 matching bases. The CDR3 extends over 22 amino acids. Germline CDR1 reads LGHNT; CDR2 reads FRNRAP. The germline V and J ends were trimmed by 0 bases and 0 bases, with 27 bases remaining between them. As DNA, the CDR3 is TGTGCTAGTGGTTTGGTACTAACTAGGCCAGGGGCGGGGGCCTTCTCCTACAATGAGCAGTTCTTC. Translating it yields CASGLVLTRPGAGAFSYNEQFF.

The chain links TRBV6-5 to TRBJ1-1; TRBD1 agrees at 11 bases. CDR1 is MNHEY and CDR2 is SVGAGI in the germline V gene. The CDR3 spans 16 residues. Trimming cost V 0 bases and J 4 bases; bases outside gene matches: 4. This CDR3 reads CASSYSSGTGGTEAFF. Here the CDR3 DNA reads TGTGCCAGCAGTTACTCCTCCGGGACAGGGGGCACTGAAGCTTTCTTT.

This chain uses TRBV28 with TRBJ2-6; 11 bases fit TRBD2. Germline V CDR1 and CDR2: MDHEN, SYDVKM. CDR3 length equals 17 residues. The CDR3 is CATGLAGGPRGANVLTF. The CDR3 nucleotides read TGTGCGACCGGCTTAGCGGGAGGGCCGCGGGGGGCCAACGTCCTGACTTTC. The full variable domain, its missing parts supplied by reference TRBV28 and TRBJ2-6, is DVKVTQSSRYLVKRTGEKVFLECVQDMDHENMFWYRQDPGLGLRLIYFSYDVKMKEKGDIPEGYSVSREKKERFSLILESASTNQTSMYLCATGLAGGPRGANVLTFGAGSRLTVL.

The J gene is TRBJ1-2, the V gene TRBV7-6, with unresolved D. Trimming removed 1 base from V and 4 bases from J, with 16 bases in between. The CDR3 length is 16 residues. Germline values: CDR1 SGHVS, CDR2 FNYEAQ. The CDR3 loop reads CASSLGPGDRTYGYTF. In DNA, the CDR3 is TGTGCCAGCAGCTTAGGCCCCGGGGATCGGACCTATGGCTACACCTTC.

This chain connects TRBV10-3 to TRBJ1-2; TRBD1 matches at 7 bases. Trimming took 3 bases from V and 6 from J; bases not matched to a gene: 4. Germline lookup yields CDR1 ENHRY and CDR2 SYGVKD. This CDR3 contains 13 residues. CDR3 region: CAISDIGGDGYTF. The CDR3 region has the DNA TGTGCCATCAGTGATATAGGGGGCGATGGCTACACCTTC.

The rearrangement uses TRBV6-5 and TRBJ1-5; weak D call: TRBD1 (6 bases). Germline V gene data show CDR1 as MNHEY and CDR2 as SVGAGI. Trimming cost V 0 bases and J 4 bases, with 10 bases left between them. The CDR3 has 15 amino acids. The CDR3 coding sequence is TGTGCCAGCAGTTACTCGGGAGGGGGGAATCAGCCCCAGCATTTT. Protein product: CASSYSGGGNQPQHF.

This chain uses TRBV7-2 with TRBJ2-1; TRBD2 is a possible D gene (6 bases). V shed 3 bases and J shed 2 bases, with 14 bases lying between them. CDR3 length equals 16 residues. Germline assignment: CDR1 SGHTA and CDR2 FQGNSA. The CDR3: CASSFVGGSTYNEQFF. CDR3 DNA sequence: TGTGCCAGCAGCTTCGTGGGGGGTTCGACCTACAATGAGCAGTTCTTC. Full variable domain (missing parts from reference TRBV7-2 and TRBJ2-1): GAGVSQSPSNKVTEKGKDVELRCDPISGHTALYWYRQSLGQGLEFLIYFQGNSAPDKSGLPSDRFSAERTGGSVSTLTIQRTQQEDSAVYLCASSFVGGSTYNEQFFGPGTRLTVL.

The CDR3, as DNA: TGTGCCAGCAGCGACCCCCAGGGGGCTGGGGCCAACGTCCTGACTTTC. Translation gives CASSDPQGAGANVLTF. The chain has TRBV7-9 and TRBJ2-6, with TRBD1 identical over 7 bases. CDR1 and CDR2 from the germline V gene are SEHNR and FQNEAQ (reference sequence). This CDR3 has 16 residues. The trim removed 5 bases at V and 2 bases at J, leaving 6 bases unmatched.

This chain connects TRBV16 to TRBJ1-5; D gene uncertain. Germline CDR1 KGHSY, CDR2 FQNENV. Deletions cut 0 bases from V and 0 bases from J, with 9 bases between. CDR3 length: 16 residues. The CDR3 bases are TGTGCCAGCAGCCAATCGGGCAGCCTTAGCAATCAGCCCCAGCATTTT. Protein product: CASSQSGSLSNQPQHF.

The chain couples TRBV13 to TRBJ1-1; D is undetermined. Germline values: CDR1 PRHDT, CDR2 FYEKMQ (reference sequence). V lost 0 bases and J lost 1, with 6 bases in between. The CDR3 runs to 14 residues. The CDR3 DNA reads as TGTGCCAGCAGCTTAGGGGGCAAGAACACTGAAGCTTTCTTT. It codes for CASSLGGKNTEAFF.

The chain joins TRBV27 to TRBJ1-2; D gene ambiguous. The CDR3 runs 14 residues. V was trimmed by 4 bases and J by 0 bases, leaving 9 bases between them. Germline CDR1 MNHEY, CDR2 SMNVEV (reference sequence). This CDR3 reads CASSYNSPNYGYTF. The CDR3 region has the DNA TGTGCCAGCAGTTACAACAGCCCTAACTATGGCTACACCTTC.

The chain combines TRBV27 with TRBJ2-7, with 9 bases that match TRBD1. The ends lost 8 bases at V and 5 bases at J; junction bases unmatched: 13. Germline assignment: CDR1 MNHEY and CDR2 SMNVEV (reference sequence). The CDR3 sequence is 15 residues long. CDR3 in amino acids: CASGFTGTGRHEQYF. The CDR3 coding sequence is TGTGCCAGCGGATTCACCGGGACAGGGAGGCACGAGCAGTACTTC.

This chain joins TRBV15 and TRBJ1-1; the D gene is possibly TRBD1 (6 bases). The CDR3 length is 15 residues. Per germline, CDR1 LNHNV and CDR2 YYDKDF (reference sequence). Deletions cut 5 bases from V and 1 base from J, with 14 bases between. CDR3 DNA: TGTGCCACCAGCTCGGGGGGCTCGGGGAACACTGAAGCTTTCTTT. It encodes CATSSGGSGNTEAFF. Looking up the rest from reference TRBV15 and TRBJ1-1 gives the full variable domain: DAMVIQNPRYQVTQFGKPVTLSCSQTLNHNVMYWYQQKSSQAPKLLFHYYDKDFNNEADTPDNFQSRRPNTSFCFLDIRSPGLGDTAMYLCATSSGGSGNTEAFFGQGTRLTVV.

This clone appeared a few times. V and J are TRBV6-5 and TRBJ1-2; 8 nucleotides match TRBD1. The germline V gene has CDR1 MNHEY and CDR2 SVGAGI. The CDR3 totals 15 residues. After removal of 4 bases from V and 6 bases from J, the junction contained 10 bases not matched to a gene. The CDR3 reads CASSSLDRAFDGYTF. CDR3 nucleotides: TGTGCCAGCAGTTCCCTGGACAGGGCGTTTGATGGCTACACCTTC.

The chain couples TRBV2 to TRBJ2-2; the D gene is possibly TRBD1 (6 bases). The CDR3 spans 13 residues. CDR1 SNHLY and CDR2 FYNNEI come from the germline V gene. The V gene lost 6 bases and the J gene lost 4 bases, with 9 bases spanning the gap. The CDR3 DNA is TGTGCCAGCAGAGGGACATTCACCGGGGAGCTGTTTTTT. Amino acids: CASRGTFTGELFF.

This sequence joins TRBV4-1 and TRBJ2-7; tentative D call: TRBD1 (5 bases). With 0 bases removed from V and 2 bases from J, the gap between germline ends came to 14 bases. CDR1 is MGHRA, CDR2 YSYEKL, per germline. This CDR3 contains 16 residues. CDR3 coding DNA: TGCGCCAGCAGCCAAGAACCCCAGGGTTACCCCTACGAGCAGTACTTC. Translation gives CASSQEPQGYPYEQYF.